This TCR beta chain derives from a study of T-cell memory formation after mild COVID-19. Findings of the study overall: Mainly in CM and EM were contracting CD4+ clones; CD8+ were in EMRA.

This CDR3 is 12 amino acids long. V lost 2 bases and J lost 5, with 7 bases in between. Per the germline V gene, CDR1 is SGHVS and CDR2 is FNYEAQ. TCRdb re-analysed the 5' RACE reads in MiXCR, keeping a single row per CDR3 protein. The table has fewer than 150,000 distinct CDR3 sequences, 20% to 25% seen once; the top ten hold around 40%. Turning to this clonotype: Its antigen is unidentified.

This TCR derives from a young man who had mild COVID-19 (a few samples of this study predate the infection). Cell type and time point are not known. The source material was PBMCs or a T cell subset sorted from them (not recorded which). The chain carries TRBV7-6 and TRBJ2-7; no reliable D call. This chain's CDR3 is CASSLLGNEQYF. For the CDR3, the DNA is TGTGCCAGCAGCTTATTAGGGAACGAGCAGTACTTC.